The TCR beta chain described here comes from a study of T cell responses to AZD1222 COVID-19 vaccine. Overall study context: Pooling covered second doses at about 4 or about 12 weeks.

Trimming left V 1 base short and J 8 bases short, with 8 bases between. Germline assignment: CDR1 SEHNR and CDR2 FQNEAQ (reference sequence). The CDR3 is made up of 13 amino acids. Sequencing used immunoSEQ multiplex PCR; TCRdb keeps in-frame clones, though not all of them. The data contain about 74,000 clones, 86% of them singletons. Study results and caveats: Epitopes outside B.1.351 and B.1.1.7 mutated regions reportedly drew nearly half of spike TCRs. The repertoires were collected only after the peak T cell response. CD4 TCRs covered the whole spike, strongest at regions 160-218 and 743-854.

Details on this clone: Antigen unknown.

Sequenced material: peripheral blood, taken on day 0 of AZD1222 vaccination. The rearrangement joins TRBV7-9 to TRBJ1-4; D remains ambiguous. The source is an adult in good health. The CDR3 region is CASSLGGREKLFF. The CDR3 DNA reads TGTGCCAGCAGCTTAGGTGGCCGGGAAAAACTGTTTTTT.